This record concerns one TCR beta chain sequence. What it recognizes is unknown. These data come from a study of blood T cells in healthy people across ages. Study-level information: Template-switching capture recovered about one barcoded beta molecule per two T cells. General study points: Versus aged donors, long-lived donors had higher diversity and more naive CD4+ cells.

The V end was cut by 8 bases, the J end by 4 bases, with 15 bases between. The CDR3 consists of 14 residues. The authors ran a second PCR of roughly 6 to 12 cycles using a sample-barcoded 5' primer and a J-beta primer mix. Via MiXCR, TCRdb re-called the 5' RACE reads, giving one row per CDR3 protein. Of roughly 1,700,000 distinct CDR3 sequences listed, roughly 27% are singletons. Researchers isolated at least 7 million PBMCs per sample. Sequencing was performed on blood. The chain uses TRBV12-3 or TRBV12-4 and TRBJ2-1; D is possibly TRBD2 (6 bases). This sequence originates from a woman aged 25 to 39 in good health. Written as DNA, the CDR3 is TGTGCCAGCTGTACTGCGGGATCTTACAATGAGCAGTTCTTC. Its translation is CASCTAGSYNEQFF.